A selection of T cell receptor beta chains follows, all from one sample in a study of OX40 agonist ivuxolimab in advanced cancers. This table comes from immunoSEQ multiplex PCR, and its TCRdb copy is limited to in-frame clones, with some not included. This sample carries about 32,000 clones, just over 90% of them seen once, and the ten largest clones take 4.5% to 5%. Sequences were derived from CD4+ or CD8+ T cells sorted from blood, sampled in a trial of the OX40 agonist ivuxolimab. The source of these receptors is an adult with an advanced solid tumor such as melanoma, head and neck, liver or kidney cancer. The conserved cysteine and the conserved F or W are not part of the CDR3 here. D genes are given only for firm matches.

D: TRBD1
V: TRBV10-2
J: TRBJ2-3
CDR3: ASSGISGTGVADTQY

D: NA
V: TRBV7-8
J: TRBJ1-1
CDR3: ASSPTAAAMNTEAF

D: TRBD2
V: TRBV2
J: TRBJ2-3
CDR3: ASSAWAGLAGTTDTQY

D: TRBD1
V: TRBV6-6
J: TRBJ1-5
CDR3: ASRPGQGAVQPQH

D: NA
V: TRBV5-1
J: TRBJ1-1
CDR3: ASSLVGRGVANTEAF

D: TRBD1
V: TRBV5-1
J: TRBJ1-2
CDR3: ASSETDRRDGYT

D: NA
V: TRBV6-1
J: TRBJ2-1
CDR3: ASSEIWTFNEQF

D: TRBD1
V: TRBV28
J: TRBJ2-3
CDR3: ASSFFDRGTDTQY

D: NA
V: TRBV7-9
J: TRBJ2-2
CDR3: ASSLTLTRITGELF

D: NA
V: TRBV28
J: TRBJ1-1
CDR3: ASSPPGHTEAF

D: NA
V: TRBV12-5
J: TRBJ2-7
CDR3: ASGLTRGEHYEQY

D: TRBD2
V: TRBV28
J: TRBJ2-2
CDR3: ASLSVTSGYTGELF

D: TRBD1
V: TRBV9
J: TRBJ1-1
CDR3: ASSVEDRGATEAF

D: TRBD2
V: TRBV28
J: TRBJ2-2
CDR3: ASSSLAAFRLAEVYYTGELF

D: NA
V: TRBV5-4
J: TRBJ1-1
CDR3: ASSFEWGEAF

D: NA
V: TRBV5-5
J: TRBJ1-1
CDR3: ASSLGGGTEAF

D: NA
V: TRBV7-2
J: TRBJ2-2
CDR3: ASSWALRLGLNTGELF

D: TRBD2
V: TRBV9
J: NA
CDR3: ASSVVGLAASYEQY

D: TRBD1
V: TRBV29-1
J: TRBJ1-2
CDR3: SVGGDSYGYT

D: TRBD1
V: TRBV27
J: TRBJ1-2
CDR3: ASSSFRDRGGYT

D: NA
V: TRBV2
J: TRBJ2-1
CDR3: ASSDLTSSYNEQF

D: TRBD2
V: TRBV6-4
J: TRBJ2-2
CDR3: ASSEAGDTGELF

D: TRBD1
V: TRBV9
J: TRBJ2-1
CDR3: ASSAYRGNEQF

D: NA
V: TRBV6-1
J: TRBJ1-4
CDR3: ASSVIQGTSNEKLF

D: TRBD1
V: TRBV18
J: TRBJ2-2
CDR3: ASSWTGENTGELF

D: NA
V: TRBV27
J: TRBJ2-2
CDR3: ASSYIVTGELF

D: NA
V: TRBV2
J: TRBJ1-2
CDR3: AGLRSTPLDGYT

D: TRBD2
V: TRBV29-1
J: TRBJ2-1
CDR3: SVGTSGVYEQF

D: NA
V: TRBV4-1
J: TRBJ1-2
CDR3: ASSQDSTKGYGYT

D: TRBD2
V: TRBV6-1
J: TRBJ2-2
CDR3: ASRRLAENTGELF

D: TRBD1
V: TRBV27
J: TRBJ2-7
CDR3: ASSRAGTGQYEQY

D: NA
V: TRBV28
J: TRBJ1-6
CDR3: ASSPQSAPLH

D: TRBD1
V: TRBV7-9
J: TRBJ1-2
CDR3: ASSGGQAGYT

D: TRBD1
V: TRBV28
J: TRBJ1-3
CDR3: ASSFSATGIPGNTIY

D: NA
V: TRBV2
J: TRBJ2-5
CDR3: ASSEALYTSGLQETQY

D: NA
V: TRBV7-9
J: TRBJ1-5
CDR3: ASSGEGLWQPQH

D: TRBD2
V: TRBV19
J: TRBJ2-3
CDR3: ASSIWGGVQDTQY

D: NA
V: TRBV15
J: TRBJ2-5
CDR3: ATSRDRGTQETQY

D: NA
V: TRBV7-6
J: TRBJ2-7
CDR3: ASSLTGPSYEQY

D: TRBD1
V: TRBV5-1
J: TRBJ1-1
CDR3: ASSPLETGGTEAF

D: NA
V: TRBV28
J: TRBJ1-1
CDR3: ASSLDVLGNTEAF

D: NA
V: TRBV9
J: TRBJ1-5
CDR3: ASSVGAGPGQPQH

D: NA
V: TRBV6-1
J: TRBJ1-5
CDR3: ASSELEGDQPQH

D: NA
V: TRBV29-1
J: TRBJ2-2
CDR3: SVEDGQGSGELF

D: TRBD1
V: TRBV15
J: TRBJ1-2
CDR3: ATSSTGAGRYGYT

D: NA
V: TRBV4-1
J: TRBJ1-2
CDR3: ASSQGEGSANYGYT

D: NA
V: TRBV13
J: TRBJ2-1
CDR3: ASSSTAGNEQF

D: TRBD1
V: TRBV5-1
J: TRBJ2-1
CDR3: ASSTSGTGLNEQF

D: NA
V: TRBV19
J: TRBJ2-2
CDR3: ASTPTSTGELF

D: NA
V: TRBV27
J: TRBJ1-5
CDR3: ASSLRSSNQPQH

D: NA
V: TRBV6-5
J: TRBJ2-1
CDR3: ASRLDLAYTDEQF

D: TRBD1
V: TRBV10-3
J: TRBJ2-1
CDR3: AISERTGGWDEQF

D: NA
V: TRBV27
J: TRBJ2-2
CDR3: ASRFAFTGELF

D: TRBD1
V: TRBV27
J: TRBJ2-7
CDR3: ASSWGQPSSYEQY

D: NA
V: TRBV28
J: TRBJ2-1
CDR3: ASSSLGTQYNEQF